A single sample is the source of the 10 T cell receptor beta chains below, sequenced in a study of T-cell memory formation after mild COVID-19. TCRdb used MiXCR to reprocess the 5' RACE reads, holding one entry per CDR3 protein. The table has 450,000 or so distinct CDR3 sequences, approximately 25% seen once. Sequenced input: PBMCs or a T cell subset sorted from them (not recorded which). The receptors here all came from an adult woman who had mild COVID-19 (a few samples of this study predate the infection). Cell type and time point are not known.

This rearrangement joins TRBV7-9 to TRBJ2-5; D is unresolved. The germline V and J ends were trimmed by 3 bases and 2 bases, with 13 bases remaining between them. Germline V gives CDR1 SEHNR, CDR2 FQNEAQ (reference sequence). This CDR3 region has 15 residues. The DNA for the CDR3 is TGTGCCAGCAGCTTTCTTGTCGGGCAGCAAGAGACCCAGTACTTC. Its protein is CASSFLVGQQETQYF. The variable domain in full, with the rest retrieved from reference TRBV7-9 and TRBJ2-5, is DTGVSQNPRHKITKRGQNVTFRCDPISEHNRLYWYRQTLGQGPEFLTYFQNEAQLEKSRLLSDRFSAERPKGSFSTLEIQRTEQGDSAMYLCASSFLVGQQETQYFGPGTRLLVL.

CDR3 amino acids: CASSEQWSTAYNEQFF. For the CDR3, the DNA is TGTGCCAGCAGCGAACAGTGGTCTACAGCTTACAATGAGCAGTTCTTC. The rearrangement links TRBV7-2 to TRBJ2-1; D not certain. This CDR3 is built from 16 residues. Germline V gives CDR1 SGHTA, CDR2 FQGNSA. V lost 5 bases and J lost 4, with 18 bases in between.

This clonotype came up a few times. The V call is TRBV5-1, the J call TRBJ2-5; TRBD1 aligns across 7 bases. CDR3 length: 15 amino acids. The germline V gene has CDR1 SGHRS and CDR2 YFSETQ. J gave up 2 bases and V 4 bases, and 8 bases lay outside the gene matches. CDR3 sequence: CASSAGTVRQETQYF. In nucleotides, the CDR3 is TGCGCCAGCAGCGCTGGGACAGTCAGACAAGAGACCCAGTACTTC.

The chain links TRBV12-3 or TRBV12-4 to TRBJ2-7; the match to TRBD1 covers 12 bases. The CDR3 is 13 amino acids. Unmatched junction bases numbered 2, after V lost 8 bases and J lost 3 bases. In nucleotides, the CDR3 is TGTGCCAGCGGGGACAGGGGGCTCTACGAGCAGTACTTC. Protein sequence: CASGDRGLYEQYF.

V is TRBV27 and J is TRBJ2-7; D is undetermined. The germline CDR1 and CDR2 sequences are MNHEY and SMNVEV (reference sequence). The V end was cut by 3 bases, the J end by 12 bases, with 18 bases between. This CDR3 spans 13 amino acids. The CDR3 loop is CASSLGRSGGLYF. The DNA of the CDR3 is TGTGCCAGCAGTTTGGGCAGGTCGGGCGGCCTGTACTTC.

This clonotype showed up just a few times. The chain is built from TRBV7-9 and TRBJ1-1; no clear D gene. V lost 1 base and J lost 9, with 0 bases in between. The germline gives CDR1 SEHNR, CDR2 FQNEAQ (reference sequence). This CDR3 region has 9 residues. CDR3 loop: CASSLEAFF. In DNA, the CDR3 is TGTGCCAGCAGCTTAGAAGCTTTCTTT.

CDR3 in amino acids: CASFGLRTGDYEQYF. The CDR3 bases are TGTGCCAGCTTTGGATTAAGGACAGGGGACTACGAGCAGTACTTC. The rearrangement links TRBV27 to TRBJ2-7, with 9 bases identical to TRBD1. This CDR3 comprises 15 residues. Trimming at V came to 8 bases and at J to 3 bases, leaving 11 bases not matched to a gene. CDR1 MNHEY and CDR2 SMNVEV come from the germline V gene (reference sequence).

This clonotype occurred a few times. The chain employs TRBV7-9 and TRBJ2-3; D perhaps matches TRBD2 (5 bases). Looked up from germline, CDR1 is SEHNR and CDR2 is FQNEAQ (reference sequence). Deletions cut 5 bases from V and 8 bases from J, with 11 bases between. This CDR3 comprises 12 residues. The CDR3 region is CASSLDYRTQYF. CDR3 nucleotides: TGTGCCAGCAGCCTTGACTATCGTACGCAGTATTTT.

The chain employs TRBV7-2 and TRBJ2-1; D is perhaps TRBD2 (6 bases). The ends were cut back, 7 bases at V and 7 bases at J, with 17 bases in the middle. This CDR3 is built from 14 residues. The germline gives CDR1 SGHTA, CDR2 FQGNSA. The chain's CDR3 is CASNLGGSGNEQFF. The CDR3 nucleotides read TGTGCCAGCAACCTTGGGGGGTCAGGGAATGAGCAGTTCTTC.

This chain joins TRBV5-1 and TRBJ2-3; TRBD1 matches at 7 bases. CDR3 size: 15 residues. Unmatched junction bases numbered 5, after V lost 3 bases and J lost 1 base. CDR1 and CDR2 from the germline V gene are SGHRS and YFSETQ. CDR3 protein: CASSYTGARTDTQYF. DNA of the CDR3: TGCGCCAGCAGCTACACAGGGGCCCGCACAGATACGCAGTATTTT.